A single sample is the source of the 24 T cell receptor beta chains below, sequenced in a study of response to subunit inactivated influenza vaccine. TCRdb fed the RT-PCR reads into MiXCR, producing one record per CDR3 protein. The sample has under 950,000 distinct CDR3 sequences; over 20% are singletons. Sequenced material: PBMCs from blood, taken around 5 days after vaccination. The receptors stem from a middle-aged man who received an inactivated influenza vaccine.

CDR3 amino acids: CATSTLIGSSNQPQHF. For the CDR3, the DNA is TGTGCCACCAGCACCCTTATAGGGTCTAGCAATCAGCCCCAGCATTTT. V gene TRBV15 combines with J gene TRBJ1-5; D is uncertain. Germline V gene sequence: CDR1 LNHNV, CDR2 YYDKDF (reference sequence). The V end was cut by 4 bases, the J end by 0 bases, with 13 bases between. The CDR3 covers 16 residues.

This clonotype was recorded a few times. The chain recombines TRBV24-1 with TRBJ2-1; TRBD1 aligns across 9 bases. The CDR3 covers 15 residues. Germline lookup yields CDR1 KGHDR and CDR2 SFDVKD. With V trimmed by 3 bases and J by 5 bases, 4 bases remained unmatched. CDR3 nucleotides: TGTGCCACCAGTGATCCCGGACAGGGGAACAATGAGCAGTTCTTC. As protein: CATSDPGQGNNEQFF.

The table lists this clonotype with a few counts. The V call is TRBV7-9, the J call TRBJ2-2, with D tentatively TRBD1 or TRBD2 (5 bases each). The germline V gene encodes CDR1 SEHNR and CDR2 FQNEAQ (reference sequence). Trimming removed 11 bases at V and 7 bases at J, with 17 bases between. This CDR3 region has 13 residues. CDR3 sequence reads: CAVPGRASGELFF. The CDR3 DNA reads TGTGCCGTACCGGGACGGGCAAGCGGGGAGCTGTTTTTT. Full variable domain (remainder filled in from reference TRBV7-9 and TRBJ2-2): DTGVSQNPRHKITKRGQNVTFRCDPISEHNRLYWYRQTLGQGPEFLTYFQNEAQLEKSRLLSDRFSAERPKGSFSTLEIQRTEQGDSAMYLCAVPGRASGELFFGEGSRLTVL.

This clonotype was counted between two and nine times. This rearrangement joins TRBV4-1 to TRBJ2-5; D possibly matches TRBD1 or TRBD2 (7 bases each). The CDR3 covers 12 residues. Trimming left V 6 bases short and J 9 bases short, with 14 bases between. Germline loops: CDR1 MGHRA, CDR2 YSYEKL. CDR3 loop: CASRRQGGAQYF. CDR3 nucleotide sequence: TGCGCCAGCAGGCGACAGGGAGGGGCCCAGTACTTC.

The chain has TRBV20-1 and TRBJ1-6; D gene unclear. V lost 7 bases and J 6 bases, leaving 13 bases between the germline ends. CDR3 length: 13 residues. The germline CDR1 and CDR2 sequences are DFQATT and SNEGSKA (reference sequence). In nucleotides, the CDR3 is TGCAGTGGTAGGAGGGAGCCTAATTCACCCCTCCACTTT. Amino acid sequence: CSGRREPNSPLHF.

The chain carries TRBV29-1 and TRBJ2-1; 7 bases agree with TRBD1. This CDR3 has 14 residues. CDR1 is SQVTM and CDR2 is ANQGSEA in the germline V gene. V gave up 7 bases and J gave up 3 bases; unmatched junction bases: 9. CDR3 coding DNA: TGCAGCGGAGGTACCGGGACAGTCTACAATGAGCAGTTCTTC. This encodes CSGGTGTVYNEQFF.

The V and J genes are TRBV4-3 and TRBJ2-7, with 8 bases matching TRBD1. With V trimmed by 0 bases and J by 4 bases, 8 bases remained unmatched. The CDR3 loop spans 16 amino acids. The germline V gene encodes CDR1 LGHNA and CDR2 YSLEER. The CDR3 DNA sequence: TGCGCCAGCAGCCAAGATGCAACAGGGGGTTATTACGAGCAGTACTTC. This sequence encodes CASSQDATGGYYEQYF.

This clonotype showed up just a few times. The chain recombines TRBV5-1 with TRBJ1-2; D uncertain. V was clipped by 0 bases and J by 5 bases, with 14 bases between them. CDR1 is SGHRS and CDR2 is YFSETQ in the germline V gene. This CDR3 contains 15 residues. The CDR3 bases are TGCGCCAGCAGCTTGGTAGGAAATCCCCTTTATGGCTACACCTTC. Translating gives CASSLVGNPLYGYTF.

This clonotype has more than one count but fewer than ten. The chain carries TRBV15 and TRBJ2-7, with 9 bases matching TRBD1. V was pared by 0 bases and J by 4 bases, with 4 bases of the junction left unmatched. Germline CDR1 and CDR2: LNHNV and YYDKDF (reference sequence). This CDR3 region has 15 residues. CDR3 loop: CATSRESGTGYEQYF. The CDR3 DNA reads as TGTGCCACCAGCAGAGAGTCCGGGACAGGGTACGAGCAGTACTTC.

This clonotype came up a few times. The chain combines TRBV5-1 with TRBJ2-1, with 13 bases aligning to TRBD2. Germline CDR1 and CDR2: SGHRS and YFSETQ. The CDR3 runs to 20 residues. J was trimmed by 7 bases and V by 4 bases; bases with no gene match: 20. CDR3: CASSLPKHLLAGGPWNEQFF. CDR3 nucleotides: TGCGCCAGCAGCCTACCGAAGCACCTACTAGCGGGGGGGCCCTGGAATGAGCAGTTCTTC.

V and J are TRBV5-1 and TRBJ2-1; no clear D gene. The germline V gene has CDR1 SGHRS and CDR2 YFSETQ. Trimming pared 3 bases from V and 0 bases from J, leaving 10 bases between. CDR3 length: 15 residues. Here the CDR3 reads CASSYERPSYNEQFF. In DNA, the CDR3 is TGCGCCAGCAGCTACGAGCGTCCCTCCTACAATGAGCAGTTCTTC.

The chain links TRBV20-1 to TRBJ2-7; no firm D call. V gave up 6 bases and J gave up 2 bases, with 11 bases separating them. This CDR3 spans 12 amino acids. Germline CDR1 is DFQATT and CDR2 is SNEGSKA (reference sequence). Here the CDR3 reads CSALPLTYEQYF. CDR3 nucleotide sequence: TGCAGTGCACTCCCCCTAACCTACGAGCAGTACTTC.

The J gene is TRBJ2-7, the V gene TRBV20-1, with 14 nucleotides matching TRBD2. This CDR3 spans 15 amino acids. The germline V gene has CDR1 DFQATT and CDR2 SNEGSKA (reference sequence). The trim removed 3 bases at V and 7 bases at J, leaving 8 bases unmatched. The chain's CDR3 is CSASAGLAGGVEQYF. The DNA for the CDR3 is TGCAGTGCTAGTGCCGGACTAGCGGGGGGCGTGGAGCAGTACTTC.

The rearrangement links TRBV4-2 to TRBJ2-1; D may match TRBD1 or TRBD2 (7 bases each). The length of the CDR3 is 18 residues. The germline V gene encodes CDR1 LGHNA and CDR2 YNFKEQ. Trimming removed 4 bases from V and 10 bases from J, with 29 bases in between. The CDR3 loop is CASSPKGEAGQTSGEQFF. The CDR3 coding sequence is TGTGCCAGCAGCCCTAAGGGGGAAGCGGGACAGACGTCGGGAGAGCAGTTCTTC.

As to this clonotype: The junction and the germline gene differ at one end; a read error may be behind it. This sequence joins TRBV7-7 and TRBJ2-2; 7 bases line up with TRBD2. CDR3 length equals 16 residues. Germline loops: CDR1 SSHAT, CDR2 FNYEAQ (reference sequence). In DNA form, the CDR3 reads TGTGCTAGCAGCTTAGGACGGGGGGTGAACACCGGGGAGCTGTTTTTT. Amino acids: CASSLGRGVNTGELFF.

V gene TRBV4-1 combines with J gene TRBJ2-7, with 9 bases identical to TRBD2. Germline trimming cut 3 bases from V and 0 bases from J; bases unmatched to any gene: 6. The CDR3 spans 16 residues. The germline V gene encodes CDR1 MGHRA and CDR2 YSYEKL. For the CDR3, the DNA is TGCGCCAGCAGCCACGGTTTTAGCGGGAGCTCCTACGAGCAGTACTTC. This codes for CASSHGFSGSSYEQYF.

This sequence joins TRBV5-1 and TRBJ2-2, with TRBD2 as a possible D gene (6 bases). The V gene's germline CDR1 is SGHRS and CDR2 YFSETQ. This CDR3 has 15 amino acids. Trimming removed 0 bases at V and 5 bases at J, with 11 bases between. The CDR3 region has the DNA TGCGCCAGCAGCTTGGCGGGGGAGCGTACCGGGGAGCTGTTTTTT. It yields the protein CASSLAGERTGELFF.

The rearrangement joins TRBV7-2 to TRBJ2-4; 13 bases agree with TRBD2. The CDR3 is made up of 15 amino acids. Germline CDR1 SGHTA, CDR2 FQGNSA. The V gene end was trimmed by 5 bases and the J gene end by 4 bases; junction bases not matched to a gene: 2. CDR3 in amino acids: CASSTSGGVKNIQYF. CDR3 nucleotide sequence: TGTGCCAGCAGCACTAGCGGGGGGGTGAAAAACATTCAGTACTTC.

This clonotype was detected only a few times. This chain links TRBV7-9 with TRBJ2-1; 7 bases are shared with TRBD2. Trimming at V came to 7 bases and at J to 5 bases, leaving 14 bases not matched to a gene. The CDR3 runs to 16 residues. Germline lookup yields CDR1 SEHNR and CDR2 FQNEAQ (reference sequence). CDR3 in amino acids: CASNRYRLARDNEQFF. The DNA of the CDR3 is TGTGCCAGCAACCGATACCGACTAGCTCGAGACAATGAGCAGTTCTTC. Variable domain in full (rest from reference TRBV7-9 and TRBJ2-1): DTGVSQNPRHKITKRGQNVTFRCDPISEHNRLYWYRQTLGQGPEFLTYFQNEAQLEKSRLLSDRFSAERPKGSFSTLEIQRTEQGDSAMYLCASNRYRLARDNEQFFGPGTRLTVL.

The rearrangement uses TRBV20-1 and TRBJ1-4, with 12 bases aligning to TRBD1. Per germline, CDR1 DFQATT and CDR2 SNEGSKA (reference sequence). The CDR3 contains 15 residues. Unmatched junction bases numbered 6, after V lost 2 bases and J lost 8 bases. The CDR3 region has the DNA TGCAGTGCTAGACCCCAGGGACAGGGGGCCGAAAAACTGTTTTTT. It codes for CSARPQGQGAEKLFF.

This clonotype was seen ten or more times. The gene calls are TRBV7-9 and TRBJ2-7; 8 bases line up with TRBD2. There are 15 residues in the CDR3. The V gene end was trimmed by 2 bases and the J gene end by 2 bases; junction bases not matched to a gene: 5. The germline V gene encodes CDR1 SEHNR and CDR2 FQNEAQ (reference sequence). CDR3 sequence reads: CASSLPGGRTYEQYF. CDR3 coding DNA: TGTGCCAGCAGCTTACCGGGGGGGCGCACCTACGAGCAGTACTTC.

The chain has TRBV6-1 and TRBJ2-7; D perhaps matches TRBD2 (7 bases). V was clipped by 7 bases and J by 3 bases, with 22 bases between them. This CDR3 comprises 16 residues. In germline, CDR1 is MNHNS, CDR2 SASEGT. CDR3 DNA: TGTGCCAGCACCCCCTATGCGGGGGCCCCCGACTACGAGCAGTACTTC. Translated: CASTPYAGAPDYEQYF.

This rearrangement joins TRBV29-1 to TRBJ2-3; the D gene is possibly TRBD1 (6 bases). V lost 3 bases and J lost 0, with 10 bases in between. Looked up from germline, CDR1 is SQVTM and CDR2 is ANQGSEA. The CDR3 covers 14 residues. In DNA form, the CDR3 reads TGCAGCGTTGATGGGGGCACAAGCACAGATACGCAGTATTTT. Protein: CSVDGGTSTDTQYF.

V usage is TRBV10-3 and J usage is TRBJ2-6, with TRBD1 identical over 9 bases. V lost 4 bases and J lost 1; bases outside the gene matches: 14. The CDR3 covers 20 residues. Germline CDR1 ENHRY, CDR2 SYGVKD. In DNA, the CDR3 is TGTGCCATCAGTGCGACTTTACAGGGGGCCTCACTATCTGGGGCCAACGTCCTGACTTTC. Its protein is CAISATLQGASLSGANVLTF.